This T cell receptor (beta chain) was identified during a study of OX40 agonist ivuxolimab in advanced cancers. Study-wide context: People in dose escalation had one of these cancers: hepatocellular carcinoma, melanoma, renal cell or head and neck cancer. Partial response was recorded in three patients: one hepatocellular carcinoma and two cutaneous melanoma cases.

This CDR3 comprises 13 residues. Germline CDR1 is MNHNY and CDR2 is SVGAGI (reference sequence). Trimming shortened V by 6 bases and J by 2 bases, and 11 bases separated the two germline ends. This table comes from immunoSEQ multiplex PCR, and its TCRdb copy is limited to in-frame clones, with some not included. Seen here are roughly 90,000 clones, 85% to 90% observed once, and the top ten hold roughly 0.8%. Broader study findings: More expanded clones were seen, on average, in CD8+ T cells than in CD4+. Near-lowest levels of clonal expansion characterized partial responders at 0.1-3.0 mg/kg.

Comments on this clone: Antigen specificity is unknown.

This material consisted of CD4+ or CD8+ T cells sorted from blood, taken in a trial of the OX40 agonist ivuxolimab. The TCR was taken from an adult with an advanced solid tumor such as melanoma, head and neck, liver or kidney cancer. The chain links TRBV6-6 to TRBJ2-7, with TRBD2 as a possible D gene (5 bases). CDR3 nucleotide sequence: TGTGCCAGCAGAACGGGGAATGCCTACGAGCAGTACTTC. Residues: CASRTGNAYEQYF.